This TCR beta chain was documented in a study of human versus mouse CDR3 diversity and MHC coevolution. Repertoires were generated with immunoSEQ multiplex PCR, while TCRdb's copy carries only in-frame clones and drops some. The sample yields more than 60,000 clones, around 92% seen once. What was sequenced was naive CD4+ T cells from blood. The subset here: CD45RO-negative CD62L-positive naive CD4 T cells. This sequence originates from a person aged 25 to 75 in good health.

This CDR3 reads CASSQDWASGRASYNEQFF. The DNA for the CDR3 is TGCGCCAGCAGCCAAGATTGGGCTAGCGGGAGGGCATCCTACAATGAGCAGTTCTTC. The chain recombines TRBV4-1 with TRBJ2-1, with 12 bases lining up with TRBD2. The junction had 7 bases not matched to a gene; V was cut back by 0 bases and J by 1 base. Germline lookup yields CDR1 MGHRA and CDR2 YSYEKL. This CDR3 contains 19 residues.